This is a list of T cell receptor beta chains from one sample in a study of cytomegalovirus exposure and HLA in healthy donors. The protocol was immunoSEQ multiplex PCR, while the TCRdb copy is restricted to in-frame clones and leaves out a portion. The table lists 210,000 or so clones, over 70% of them singletons, with about 1.2% in the top ten. The sample taken for sequencing was PBMCs. The receptors were gathered from a man younger than 40 in good health and CMV-seronegative. Both conserved end residues are part of each CDR3.

v_call: TRBV6-5; cdr3_aa: CASSPVVANNQPQHF
v_call: TRBV7-9; cdr3_aa: CASSLGRGQGAYEQYF
v_call: TRBV29-1; cdr3_aa: CSVERGYTF
v_call: TRBV19; cdr3_aa: CASSPDTEAFF
v_call: TRBV4-1; cdr3_aa: CASSQDPAGPQETQYF
v_call: TRBV20-1; cdr3_aa: CSTPTGKSTF
v_call: TRBV29-1; cdr3_aa: CSVVTHLARANVLTF
v_call: TRBV28; cdr3_aa: CASSSGQTGDPYEQYF
v_call: TRBV7-9; cdr3_aa: CASSSRDIRYTEAFF
v_call: TRBV5-1; cdr3_aa: CASSLELGGAKNIQYF
v_call: TRBV25-1; cdr3_aa: CASSEPVPNSPLHF
v_call: TRBV9; cdr3_aa: CASTQDRGRTGPYGYTF
v_call: TRBV25-1; cdr3_aa: CASSELAGAGELFF
v_call: TRBV6-1; cdr3_aa: CASSDIYEQYF
v_call: TRBV5-8; cdr3_aa: CASSLGGGDYEQYF
v_call: TRBV11-2; cdr3_aa: CASCRYRGIQETQYF
v_call: TRBV19; cdr3_aa: CASSIGTSGGPYEQYF
v_call: TRBV6-1; cdr3_aa: CASSFEGALNEQFF
v_call: TRBV10-3; cdr3_aa: CAISARDRGDTEAFF
v_call: TRBV9; cdr3_aa: CASKVGDRNTDTQYF
v_call: TRBV6-5; cdr3_aa: CASRQQGNTEAFF
v_call: TRBV19; cdr3_aa: CASSRTGMETQYF
v_call: TRBV4-2; cdr3_aa: CASSQASVNEQFF
v_call: TRBV7-2; cdr3_aa: CASSLSRGDGYTF
v_call: TRBV19; cdr3_aa: CASSKSLINNEQFF
v_call: TRBV19; cdr3_aa: CASNSVYRDSGNTIYF
v_call: TRBV6-6; cdr3_aa: CASSPELAGGGGEQYF
v_call: TRBV5-8; cdr3_aa: CASSFPGVGQPQHF
v_call: TRBV7-9; cdr3_aa: CSSSLTPQMNTEAFF
v_call: TRBV27; cdr3_aa: CASSLISGTDTQYF
v_call: TRBV18; cdr3_aa: CASSPFGQGLDNEQFF
v_call: TRBV5-1; cdr3_aa: CASSPPGLHSYEQYF
v_call: TRBV4-2; cdr3_aa: CASSQQPGQGSGYTF
v_call: TRBV5-4; cdr3_aa: CASSSATRGQNEQYF
v_call: TRBV2; cdr3_aa: CASSVARQDYGYTF
v_call: TRBV11-2; cdr3_aa: CASIQPGTGGYEQYF
v_call: TRBV18; cdr3_aa: CASSPIAGTGGGNTIYF
v_call: TRBV5-1; cdr3_aa: CASSLGPGQGGEKLFF
v_call: TRBV2; cdr3_aa: CASSLTANTGELFF
v_call: TRBV7-9; cdr3_aa: CSSSSDRASEAFF
v_call: TRBV7-8; cdr3_aa: CASGRQMTDEAFF
v_call: TRBV10-1; cdr3_aa: CARAPPLYGYTF
v_call: TRBV19; cdr3_aa: CASSVTGMESEQYF
v_call: TRBV7-9; cdr3_aa: CASSFRKIGGETQYF
v_call: TRBV2; cdr3_aa: CASSSDSSTDTQYF
v_call: TRBV4-1; cdr3_aa: CASSQPFREAGELFF
v_call: TRBV27; cdr3_aa: CASSLFPDFTDTQYF
v_call: TRBV5-6; cdr3_aa: CASSTGQASYEQYF
v_call: TRBV6-1; cdr3_aa: CASSEGGGTVSPLHF
v_call: TRBV4-1; cdr3_aa: CASSSQGLSDQPQHF
v_call: TRBV5-4; cdr3_aa: CASRPRGSLSYEQYF
v_call: TRBV29-1; cdr3_aa: CSVESWNYGYTF